Listed below are T cell receptor beta chains from one sample, sequenced in a study of cytomegalovirus exposure and HLA in healthy donors. Only in-frame clones appear in the TCRdb table, and some are missing; sequencing was by immunoSEQ multiplex PCR. The table includes about 120,000 clones, around 70% detected once. The sequenced material came from PBMCs. Every receptor here comes from a woman aged 18-29 years in good health and CMV-seronegative. Each CDR3 is given with its conserved first and last residue. D genes are given only for firm matches. Size tells how often a clone was seen (once, few, many) or the class of an expanded clone, and some rows leave it out.

abundance: NA
v_gene: TRBV28
d_gene: TRBD1
j_gene: TRBJ1-1
CDR3nt: TGTGCCAGCAGTCCACCGACAGGGAGGAACACTGAAGCTTTCTTT
CDR3aa: CASSPPTGRNTEAFF

abundance: NA
v_gene: TRBV7-2
d_gene: TRBD1
j_gene: TRBJ1-2
CDR3nt: TGTGCCAGCAGTAGGGACAGTTTAAACTATGGCTACACCTTC
CDR3aa: CASSRDSLNYGYTF

abundance: NA
v_gene: TRBV28
d_gene: NA
j_gene: TRBJ1-2
CDR3nt: TGTGCCAGCAGTATACCGGGACACTACTATGGCTACACCTTC
CDR3aa: CASSIPGHYYGYTF

abundance: NA
v_gene: TRBV6-1
d_gene: NA
j_gene: TRBJ1-2
CDR3nt: TGTGCCAGCAGTGAATTGGGGGGAGGCTACACCTTC
CDR3aa: CASSELGGGYTF

abundance: NA
v_gene: TRBV5-4
d_gene: TRBD1
j_gene: TRBJ2-3
CDR3nt: TGTGCCAGCAGCTTGGGAGGACAGGGGGCAACAGATACGCAGTATTTT
CDR3aa: CASSLGGQGATDTQYF

abundance: NA
v_gene: TRBV29-1
d_gene: NA
j_gene: TRBJ2-5
CDR3nt: TGCAGCGTGGCAGCTAGTGGGAGGTGGGGAGAGACCCAGTACTTC
CDR3aa: CSVAASGRWGETQYF

abundance: few
v_gene: TRBV7-2
d_gene: TRBD1
j_gene: TRBJ1-1
CDR3nt: TGTGCCAGCAGCTTGGGACAGTCTAACACTGAAGCTTTCTTT
CDR3aa: CASSLGQSNTEAFF

abundance: NA
v_gene: TRBV15
d_gene: TRBD1
j_gene: TRBJ2-7
CDR3nt: TGTGCCACCGCGGAGACAGGGAATGCTCGCGAGCAGTACTTC
CDR3aa: CATAETGNAREQYF

abundance: once
v_gene: TRBV6-5
d_gene: NA
j_gene: TRBJ1-2
CDR3nt: TGTGCCAGCAGTTACATGGGAGGGAGTGGCTACACCTTC
CDR3aa: CASSYMGGSGYTF

abundance: NA
v_gene: TRBV30
d_gene: TRBD2
j_gene: TRBJ2-1
CDR3nt: TGTGCCTGGAGGGAAGAGATGATGGGACTAGCGCTTGTGAGCTCCTACAATGAGCAGTTCTTC
CDR3aa: CAWREEMMGLALVSSYNEQFF

abundance: once
v_gene: TRBV5-1
d_gene: NA
j_gene: TRBJ2-7
CDR3nt: TGCGCCAGCAGCTTGGGGGGACAATCCCTCGAGCAGTACTTC
CDR3aa: CASSLGGQSLEQYF

abundance: NA
v_gene: TRBV30
d_gene: NA
j_gene: TRBJ2-1
CDR3nt: TGTGCCTGGAGAGTGGGGAGGGAGCAGTTCTTC
CDR3aa: CAWRVGREQFF

abundance: NA
v_gene: TRBV9
d_gene: NA
j_gene: TRBJ1-1
CDR3nt: TGTGCCAGCAGCGTAGTCGAGCGGGGGAACACTGAAGCTTTCTTT
CDR3aa: CASSVVERGNTEAFF

abundance: few
v_gene: TRBV5-8
d_gene: NA
j_gene: TRBJ2-3
CDR3nt: TGTGCCAGCAGCCTTAGCACAGATACGCAGTATTTT
CDR3aa: CASSLSTDTQYF

abundance: NA
v_gene: TRBV5-1
d_gene: NA
j_gene: TRBJ2-1
CDR3nt: TGCGCCAGCAGCTTGGCAGGGGAAGAGCAGTTCTTC
CDR3aa: CASSLAGEEQFF

abundance: NA
v_gene: TRBV5-4
d_gene: NA
j_gene: TRBJ2-7
CDR3nt: TGTGCCAGCAGCTTGGGGCCCGGGACTGGGGGCTACGAGCAGTACTTC
CDR3aa: CASSLGPGTGGYEQYF

abundance: NA
v_gene: TRBV5-1
d_gene: TRBD1
j_gene: TRBJ1-1
CDR3nt: TGCGCCAGCAGCGGACAGGGGGCGTGGGGCACTGAAGCTTTCTTT
CDR3aa: CASSGQGAWGTEAFF

abundance: NA
v_gene: TRBV27
d_gene: NA
j_gene: TRBJ2-7
CDR3nt: TGTGCCAGCACCTCCCGGGTAGGCGACGAGCAGTACTTC
CDR3aa: CASTSRVGDEQYF

abundance: NA
v_gene: TRBV6-5
d_gene: NA
j_gene: TRBJ2-3
CDR3nt: TGTGCCAGCAGTTCCCCGAGGGGGATCGGCACAGATACGCAGTATTTT
CDR3aa: CASSSPRGIGTDTQYF

abundance: NA
v_gene: TRBV25-1
d_gene: NA
j_gene: TRBJ2-7
CDR3nt: TGTGCCAGCAGTGATCAGGTTTACGAGCAGTACTTC
CDR3aa: CASSDQVYEQYF

abundance: NA
v_gene: TRBV19
d_gene: NA
j_gene: TRBJ1-5
CDR3nt: TGTGCCAGTAGCCAGTATCTCCCCAATCAGCCCCAGCATTTT
CDR3aa: CASSQYLPNQPQHF

abundance: NA
v_gene: TRBV7-9
d_gene: TRBD1
j_gene: TRBJ1-2
CDR3nt: TGTGCCAGCAGCTTCTCGCAGGGGGCTCGCGGCTACACCTTC
CDR3aa: CASSFSQGARGYTF